This T cell receptor (beta chain) originates from a study of human T cells and chemical hapten exposure (dated by TCRdb to 2020 to 2023). Notes on the research overall: For sensitization, 2% DPC in acetone was applied to a 2 cm by 2 cm area of upper inner arm skin. Roughly 30 alopecia patients provided blood for TCR sequencing at one to four time points (pre-sensitization, 2, 6 and 24 weeks). Patch tests used Finn chambers with 0.01% DPC on the upper back, scored after 6 days by International Contact Dermatitis Research Group standards. Blood was sampled from patients pre-sensitization (week 0) and at 2, 6 and about 24 weeks after DPC sensitization. The study tracked peripheral blood TCR repertoire changes in vivo during primary and secondary sensitization to the hapten diphenylcyclopropenone (DPC) in alopecia patients. Throughout the approximately 22-week study period, patients were also given weekly therapeutic DPC doses on the scalp. The patient cohort, mostly female, included alopecia areata with under or over 50% scalp involvement, alopecia totalis and alopecia universalis. Libraries were pooled for sequencing, and per-sample TCR yields varied mainly because of small differences in library volumes within the pool.

General study outcomes and caveats: All patients had alopecia, a presumed autoimmune disease, so their immune response might differ from that of healthy individuals. Repeated subsampling changed both the strength of the expansion versus patch-test correlation and the threshold at which that correlation became significant. Compared with pre-sensitization or healthy control sets, expanded TCRs formed significantly more large CDR3 similarity clusters, which is consistent with antigen-driven responses. A positive correlation was found between the number of PT1 expanded TCRs and patch test score, with significance reached at thresholds 8, 16 and 32 but not 4. No change with DPC sensitization was found in the number of TCRs above 1 in 1000 frequency, and no evidence of global repertoire structure alterations was found.

This clonotype was detected only a few times. This receptor's antigen is unknown. Per-base quality was not reported, and no clone a single base away is much larger than it. CDR1 and CDR2, per the germline V gene, are SGDLS and YYNGEE. Trimming takes 1 base off V and 6 bases off J; junction bases not matched to a gene: 8. Including the terminal cysteine and phenylalanine, the CDR3 comprises 15 residues. Solely the CDR3 DNA is kept, with 45 bases framed from the first base. Taken with the paper, the label for time point translates to: patch test 1, 2 weeks after DPC sensitization. The treatment or condition label on this specimen signifies: therapeutic diphenylcyclopropenone sensitization with weekly scalp DPC. At every patch-test visit, the blood draw took place before the patch test was put on. Patients were considered eligible if aged 18 to 70, diagnosed with alopecia and deemed suitable for DPC therapy, and patients were excluded if pregnant. Total RNA was isolated from unfractionated whole blood collected in Tempus Blood RNA tubes.

The protocol used for the library was RACE. The sample was run on a NextSeq 500. During library preparation, unique molecular identifiers were attached to individual cDNA molecules so that TCRs could be counted in a quantitative, reproducible way. From each blood RNA sample, both TCR alpha and TCR beta chains were sequenced. As for the authors' bioinformatics: A median of about 89,000 TCRs per sample was observed, with a range of about 20,000 to 700,000. The Decombinator software suite was used to annotate the V, J and CDR3 of the TCR reads. For PS versus PT1 abundance plots, all samples were subsampled to the same number of TCRs (28,000). TCRs were defined as expanded if absent before sensitization and observed at least eight times at the 2-week time point. The raw public reads went through TCRdb reprocessing: fastp at Q25, MiXCR clone calling, in-frame beta chains kept. Rows merge per CDR3 protein into single entries with the most common DNA and genes. The authors' filters were not applied to this entry. The sample records fewer than 130,000 distinct CDR3 sequences, approximately 11% of which are singletons. Of the sample, under 4.5% is held by the ten largest clones.

This sequence uses TRBV9 and TRBJ2-3; 7 junctional bases match TRBD2. This receptor was identified in a woman between 35 and 50 years old with alopecia areata. Some clones in this sample may be carry-over from other donors' samples. Sequencing used whole blood, obtained in connection with sensitization to the hapten diphenylcyclopropenone (DPC). The DNA reads as follows: TGTGCCAGCAGCGTATGGGCTAGCGGCGGGGATACGCAGTATTTT. Translated, this gives CASSVWASGGDTQYF. Outside the CDR3, residues come from the reference TRBV9 and TRBJ2-3 proteins, so the full variable domain is: DSGVTQTPKHLITATGQRVTLRCSPRSGDLSVYWYQQSLDQGLQFLIQYYNGEERAKGNILERFSAQQFPDLHSELNLSSLELGDSALYFCASSVWASGGDTQYFGPGTRLTVL.